This paragraph covers one T cell receptor beta chain sequence. TCRdb's table, derived via immunoSEQ multiplex PCR, lists solely in-frame clones and lacks some. The table records about 30,000 clones, 70% to 80% of them present only once. This specimen comes from a study of blood T cell repertoires in COVID-19. CDR1 MNHEY and CDR2 SMNVEV come from the germline V gene (reference sequence). This CDR3 region has 13 residues. V trimming: 2 bases; J trimming: 7 bases; junction bases outside the gene matches: 3. The receptor comes from a woman between 65 and 79 years old with acute or convalescent COVID-19. V usage is TRBV27 and J usage is TRBJ2-7; 9 bases match TRBD2. Sample: peripheral blood. CDR3 sequence (DNA): TGTGCCAGCAGTTTAGGTCTAGCGGGAGAGCAGTACTTC. Protein: CASSLGLAGEQYF.